This T cell receptor (beta chain) is from a study of blood T cell repertoires in COVID-19. Looking at the study overall: Some COVID-19 samples were acute and others convalescent; all came from the United States, Italy and Spain.

The length of the CDR3 is 13 residues. V shed 6 bases, J shed 0 bases, and the junction held 2 bases outside the gene matches. In this sample, this clone turned up a few times. In the original workflow: Amplifying reference gene primers gave estimates of nucleated cell counts. Clones were sequenced by immunoSEQ multiplex PCR, and TCRdb holds only the in-frame ones, with some missing. The DNA gave D and trimming, while V, J and clone size come from that table. The data hold a few hundred thousand clones, with approximately 86% observed a single time. The study assigned cohorts using participant-reported clinical history.

V and J are TRBV12-3 or TRBV12-4 and TRBJ2-7, with 7 bases lining up with TRBD1. Sequenced material: PBMCs or T cells enriched from blood (not recorded which). The sequence came from a woman between 50 and 59 years old with acute COVID-19. The CDR3 bases are TGTGCCAGCAGATGGGACAGCTCCTACGAGCAGTACTTC. Its translation: CASRWDSSYEQYF.